This record looks at one T cell receptor (beta chain) sequence and its context. This entry is derived from a study of blood T cell repertoires in COVID-19. Only in-frame clones appear in the TCRdb table, and some are missing; sequencing was by immunoSEQ multiplex PCR. The table shows 350,000 to 500,000 clones, with 80% to 90% occurring only once. The CDR3 runs 15 residues. V was trimmed by 6 bases and J by 9 bases, leaving 18 bases between them. Germline V gives CDR1 LNHDA, CDR2 SQIVND (reference sequence). The source of this sequence is a man aged 18 to 30 with COVID-19, enrolled during active disease. Sample: peripheral blood. The rearrangement uses TRBV19 and TRBJ1-6; D possibly corresponds to TRBD1 (5 bases). The CDR3 nucleotides read TGTGCCAGTAGATTCACCGGGGGGTTAGGTTCACCCCTCCACTTT. As protein: CASRFTGGLGSPLHF. The full variable domain, its missing parts supplied by reference TRBV19 and TRBJ1-6, is DGGITQSPKYLFRKEGQNVTLSCEQNLNHDAMYWYRQDPGQGLRLIYYSQIVNDFQKGDIAEGYSVSREKKESFPLTVTSAQKNPTAFYLCASRFTGGLGSPLHFGNGTRLTVT.